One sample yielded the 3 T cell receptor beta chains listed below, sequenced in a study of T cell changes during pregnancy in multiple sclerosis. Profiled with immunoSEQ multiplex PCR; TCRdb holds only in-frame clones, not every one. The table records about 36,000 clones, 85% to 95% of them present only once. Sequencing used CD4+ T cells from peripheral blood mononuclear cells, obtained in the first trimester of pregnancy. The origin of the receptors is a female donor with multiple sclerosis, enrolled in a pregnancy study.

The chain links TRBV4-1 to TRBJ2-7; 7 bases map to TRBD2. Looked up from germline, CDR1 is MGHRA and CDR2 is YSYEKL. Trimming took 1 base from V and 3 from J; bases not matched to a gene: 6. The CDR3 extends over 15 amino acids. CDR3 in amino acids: CASSQAAGVGYEQYF. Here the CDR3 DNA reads TGCGCCAGCAGCCAAGCTGCGGGAGTTGGCTACGAGCAGTACTTC.

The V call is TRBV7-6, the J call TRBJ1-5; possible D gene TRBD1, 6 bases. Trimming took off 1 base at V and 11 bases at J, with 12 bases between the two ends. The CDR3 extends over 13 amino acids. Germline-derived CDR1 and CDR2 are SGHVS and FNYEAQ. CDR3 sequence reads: CASSLGTASTQHF. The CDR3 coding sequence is TGTGCCAGCAGCTTAGGGACAGCCAGCACCCAGCATTTT.

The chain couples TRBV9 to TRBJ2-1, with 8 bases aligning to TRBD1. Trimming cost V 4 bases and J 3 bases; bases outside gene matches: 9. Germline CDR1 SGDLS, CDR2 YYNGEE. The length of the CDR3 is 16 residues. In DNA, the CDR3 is TGTGCCAGCAGCCTCCCCCAGGGGGCTATCTACAATGAGCAGTTCTTC. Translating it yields CASSLPQGAIYNEQFF.